Listed below are T cell receptor beta chains from one sample, sequenced in a study of blood T cells in healthy people across ages. One entry per CDR3 protein results from TCRdb running MiXCR on the 5' RACE reads. The data hold 1.4 million or so distinct CDR3 sequences, with 42% observed a single time. Sequencing was carried out using blood. The receptors come from a woman aged 18-29 years in good health. The CDR3 runs from the conserved cysteine through the conserved F or W. D genes are given only for firm matches. Part of the rows lack a size; the others show once, few, many or a class for expanded clones.

abundance: .
j_gene: TRBJ2-7
d_gene: TRBD1
v_gene: TRBV27
CDR3nt: TGTGCCAGCAGTTTATTCCCCAGTTGGGACAGCTCCTACGAGCAGTACTTC
CDR3aa: CASSLFPSWDSSYEQYF

abundance: .
j_gene: TRBJ2-7
d_gene: TRBD2
v_gene: TRBV24-1
CDR3nt: TGTGCCACCAGTGATTTGCGCGGGAGGGCCTCCTACGAGCAGTACTTC
CDR3aa: CATSDLRGRASYEQYF

abundance: .
j_gene: TRBJ2-4
d_gene: TRBD2
v_gene: TRBV9
CDR3nt: TGTGCCAGCAGCTCCTGGGCGGGGGAAAACATTCAGTACTTC
CDR3aa: CASSSWAGENIQYF

abundance: .
j_gene: TRBJ1-2
d_gene: TRBD1
v_gene: TRBV4-3
CDR3nt: TGCGCCAGCAGCCAAGATCCTGGACAGGGGCTAGAGTATGGCTACACCTTC
CDR3aa: CASSQDPGQGLEYGYTF

abundance: few
j_gene: TRBJ2-5
d_gene: .
v_gene: TRBV24-1
CDR3nt: TGTGCCACCAGTGATTTGGATCAGTCGGAAGAGACCCAGTACTTC
CDR3aa: CATSDLDQSEETQYF

abundance: few
j_gene: TRBJ2-1
d_gene: TRBD2
v_gene: TRBV7-9
CDR3nt: TGTGCCAGCAGGTTGACTAGCGGGAGGGCATATGAGCAGTTCTTC
CDR3aa: CASRLTSGRAYEQFF

abundance: many
j_gene: TRBJ2-1
d_gene: TRBD2
v_gene: TRBV25-1
CDR3nt: TGTGCCAGCAGTGAGACTAGCGGGGGGTCTAGCTCCTACAATGAGCAGTTCTTC
CDR3aa: CASSETSGGSSSYNEQFF

abundance: .
j_gene: TRBJ1-6
d_gene: .
v_gene: TRBV4-3
CDR3nt: TGCGCCAGCAGCCAAGAGGGGAACAGAGTTTCACCCCTCCACTTT
CDR3aa: CASSQEGNRVSPLHF

abundance: .
j_gene: TRBJ2-7
d_gene: TRBD2
v_gene: TRBV6-2/TRBV6-3
CDR3nt: TGTGCCAGCAAGAGGAGCGGGGATCCGTACAATGAGCAGTACTTC
CDR3aa: CASKRSGDPYNEQYF

abundance: few
j_gene: TRBJ2-1
d_gene: .
v_gene: TRBV6-5
CDR3nt: TGTGCCAGCAGTTCCGGGGGCAGATTCTACAATGAGCAGTTCTTC
CDR3aa: CASSSGGRFYNEQFF

abundance: .
j_gene: TRBJ2-7
d_gene: TRBD1
v_gene: TRBV13
CDR3nt: TGTGCCAGCAGTAAACCCTACAGGGGTACCTACAATGAGCAGTACTTC
CDR3aa: CASSKPYRGTYNEQYF

abundance: .
j_gene: TRBJ2-7
d_gene: TRBD2
v_gene: TRBV11-2
CDR3nt: TGTGCCAGCAGCTGGACTAGCGGGGGATCCTACAATGAGCAGTACTTC
CDR3aa: CASSWTSGGSYNEQYF

abundance: .
j_gene: TRBJ2-2
d_gene: TRBD1
v_gene: TRBV5-1
CDR3nt: TGCGCCAGCAGCTGGGACAGGGATGCGAACACCGGGGAGCTGTTTTTT
CDR3aa: CASSWDRDANTGELFF

abundance: .
j_gene: TRBJ2-1
d_gene: TRBD2
v_gene: TRBV12-3/TRBV12-4
CDR3nt: TGTGCCAGCAGGCCCTATAGCGGGGGTTCCTACAATGAGCAGTTCTTC
CDR3aa: CASRPYSGGSYNEQFF

abundance: .
j_gene: TRBJ2-2
d_gene: .
v_gene: TRBV2
CDR3nt: TGTGCCAGCAGGCCCCGGGCCCTGAGATCCGGGGAGCTGTTTTTT
CDR3aa: CASRPRALRSGELFF

abundance: few
j_gene: TRBJ1-2
d_gene: .
v_gene: TRBV5-1
CDR3nt: TGCGCCAGCAGCCTAACCGGGACAACCGTCTATGGCTACACCTTC
CDR3aa: CASSLTGTTVYGYTF

abundance: .
j_gene: TRBJ2-7
d_gene: TRBD2
v_gene: TRBV20-1
CDR3nt: TGCGGTGCTAGACTAGCGGGAGACGACGAGCAGTACTTC
CDR3aa: CGARLAGDDEQYF

abundance: .
j_gene: TRBJ1-2
d_gene: .
v_gene: TRBV30
CDR3nt: TGTGCCTGGAGCTTCACCGGAGGCTATGGCTACGCCTTC
CDR3aa: CAWSFTGGYGYAF

abundance: few
j_gene: TRBJ2-7
d_gene: .
v_gene: TRBV15
CDR3nt: TGTGCCACCAGCAGAGATTCCGCCAGGGGCTCCTACGAGCAGTACTTC
CDR3aa: CATSRDSARGSYEQYF

abundance: .
j_gene: TRBJ2-7
d_gene: .
v_gene: TRBV3-1
CDR3nt: TGTGCCAGCAGCCAAGGCCCTTACGAGCGGTACTTC
CDR3aa: CASSQGPYERYF

abundance: .
j_gene: TRBJ1-5
d_gene: .
v_gene: TRBV12-3/TRBV12-4
CDR3nt: TGTGCCAGCAGGAAAGAAGATCAGCCCCAGCATTTT
CDR3aa: CASRKEDQPQHF

abundance: .
j_gene: TRBJ2-4
d_gene: TRBD2
v_gene: TRBV30
CDR3nt: TGTGCCTGGAACACGGGACTAGCGGGAGGGCTCGGCAAAAACATTCAGTACTTC
CDR3aa: CAWNTGLAGGLGKNIQYF

abundance: .
j_gene: TRBJ1-2
d_gene: TRBD1
v_gene: TRBV11-2
CDR3nt: TGTGCCAGCAGCCCAAATGGACAGGGGGGATACTATGGCTACACCTTC
CDR3aa: CASSPNGQGGYYGYTF

abundance: few
j_gene: TRBJ2-7
d_gene: TRBD1
v_gene: TRBV7-9
CDR3nt: TGTGCCAGCAACCAAGGGGGGACAGGGGGTCGTGATGAGCAGTACTTC
CDR3aa: CASNQGGTGGRDEQYF

abundance: many
j_gene: TRBJ2-1
d_gene: .
v_gene: TRBV28
CDR3nt: TGTGCCAGCAGTCCCCCCGGGATTCTACGGAGTAATGAGCAGTTCTTC
CDR3aa: CASSPPGILRSNEQFF

abundance: .
j_gene: TRBJ2-5
d_gene: .
v_gene: TRBV20-1
CDR3nt: TGCAGTGCTAGAGACCCCCCGGGTTGGGACATAGGAGAGACCCAGTACTTC
CDR3aa: CSARDPPGWDIGETQYF

abundance: .
j_gene: TRBJ2-5
d_gene: TRBD1
v_gene: TRBV13
CDR3nt: TGTGCCAGCATAAGGACAGGACATCAAGAGACCCAGTACTTC
CDR3aa: CASIRTGHQETQYF

abundance: few
j_gene: TRBJ1-1
d_gene: TRBD1
v_gene: TRBV7-8
CDR3nt: TGTGCCAGCAGCTCGGTATGGGAGGGGGCGAATGGAGCTTTCTTT
CDR3aa: CASSSVWEGANGAFF

abundance: .
j_gene: TRBJ2-3
d_gene: .
v_gene: TRBV12-3/TRBV12-4
CDR3nt: TGTGCCAGCAGAAAAATGAGCACAGATATGCAGTATTTT
CDR3aa: CASRKMSTDMQYF

abundance: few
j_gene: TRBJ2-3
d_gene: TRBD2
v_gene: TRBV9
CDR3nt: TGTGCCAGCAGCGTAACCGGGACTAGAAGCACAGATACGCAGTATTTT
CDR3aa: CASSVTGTRSTDTQYF

abundance: .
j_gene: TRBJ2-3
d_gene: TRBD1
v_gene: TRBV25-1
CDR3nt: TGTGCCAGCAGTGAACGGACAGGGATTACAGATACGCAGTATTTT
CDR3aa: CASSERTGITDTQYF

abundance: .
j_gene: TRBJ1-4
d_gene: .
v_gene: TRBV2
CDR3nt: TGTGCCAGCAGTCAACAAAGTCCGAATGAAAAACTGTTTTTT
CDR3aa: CASSQQSPNEKLFF

abundance: many
j_gene: TRBJ2-3
d_gene: .
v_gene: TRBV29-1
CDR3nt: TGCAGCGTTGAAACCAGGACCACTAGCACAGATACGCAGTATTTT
CDR3aa: CSVETRTTSTDTQYF

abundance: once
j_gene: TRBJ2-5
d_gene: TRBD1
v_gene: TRBV7-9
CDR3nt: TGTGCCAGCAGCTTACGTAGGGACAGAAGGACGGAGACCCAGTACTTC
CDR3aa: CASSLRRDRRTETQYF

abundance: .
j_gene: TRBJ2-3
d_gene: TRBD2
v_gene: TRBV12-3/TRBV12-4
CDR3nt: TGTGCCAGCAGTTTTACTAGCGGGGATACGCAGTATTTT
CDR3aa: CASSFTSGDTQYF

abundance: few
j_gene: TRBJ2-3
d_gene: .
v_gene: TRBV7-8
CDR3nt: TGTGCCAGCAGCTTACTGGACTGGAAGGATACGCAGTATTTT
CDR3aa: CASSLLDWKDTQYF

abundance: .
j_gene: TRBJ2-1
d_gene: .
v_gene: TRBV4-1
CDR3nt: TGCGCCAGCAGCCAAGAGACCACCATCTCCTACAATGAGCAGTTCTTC
CDR3aa: CASSQETTISYNEQFF

abundance: few
j_gene: TRBJ2-1
d_gene: .
v_gene: TRBV6-1
CDR3nt: TGTGCCAGCAGTAGAATTTTAGGAGGCGGGGAATCCTACAATGAGCAGTTCTTC
CDR3aa: CASSRILGGGESYNEQFF

abundance: few
j_gene: TRBJ2-1
d_gene: .
v_gene: TRBV6-2/TRBV6-3
CDR3nt: TGTGCCAGCAGTTACTGGCCTGAGCAGTTCTTC
CDR3aa: CASSYWPEQFF

abundance: few
j_gene: TRBJ2-3
d_gene: .
v_gene: TRBV4-2
CDR3nt: TGTGCCAGCAGCCAGATTATCGACGGGAGTGGCACAGATACGCAGTATTTT
CDR3aa: CASSQIIDGSGTDTQYF

abundance: .
j_gene: TRBJ1-2
d_gene: TRBD1
v_gene: TRBV5-1
CDR3nt: TGCGCCAGCAGCTTTTTAACAGGGGGCGGTTCGGCTAACTATGGCTACACCTTC
CDR3aa: CASSFLTGGGSANYGYTF

abundance: .
j_gene: TRBJ1-4
d_gene: .
v_gene: TRBV20-1
CDR3nt: TGCAGTGCTACTCACTTAAATGAAAAACTGTTTTTT
CDR3aa: CSATHLNEKLFF

abundance: .
j_gene: TRBJ2-7
d_gene: .
v_gene: TRBV29-1
CDR3nt: TGCAGCGTTGGCCCCGCAGGGGCGAACTACGAGCAGTACTTC
CDR3aa: CSVGPAGANYEQYF

abundance: .
j_gene: TRBJ2-7
d_gene: TRBD1
v_gene: TRBV10-3
CDR3nt: TGTGCCATCAGTGACCCGGGACAGACCTCCTACGAGCAGTACTTC
CDR3aa: CAISDPGQTSYEQYF

abundance: .
j_gene: TRBJ1-6
d_gene: .
v_gene: TRBV25-1
CDR3nt: TGTGCCAGCAGTGCCTCAAGGATCTATAATTCACCCCTCCACTTT
CDR3aa: CASSASRIYNSPLHF

abundance: few
j_gene: TRBJ2-1
d_gene: .
v_gene: TRBV24-1
CDR3nt: TGTGCCACCGAAGATCTTTTTGAGCAGTTCTTC
CDR3aa: CATEDLFEQFF

abundance: .
j_gene: TRBJ1-2
d_gene: TRBD1
v_gene: TRBV7-8
CDR3nt: TGTGCCAGCAGCTCCCCAACAGGGGACGAGTTGTATGGCTACACCTTC
CDR3aa: CASSSPTGDELYGYTF

abundance: few
j_gene: TRBJ2-1
d_gene: .
v_gene: TRBV24-1
CDR3nt: TGTGCCACCAGTGACACAGGGTTGAATGAGCAGTTCTTC
CDR3aa: CATSDTGLNEQFF

abundance: .
j_gene: TRBJ2-1
d_gene: TRBD1
v_gene: TRBV2
CDR3nt: TGTGCCAGCAGTGAGGGGACAGGAATCTACAATGAGCAGTTCTTC
CDR3aa: CASSEGTGIYNEQFF

abundance: .
j_gene: TRBJ2-6
d_gene: .
v_gene: TRBV6-5
CDR3nt: TGTGCCAGCAGGGAAGGGGCCAACGTCCTGACTTTC
CDR3aa: CASREGANVLTF

abundance: few
j_gene: TRBJ1-3
d_gene: .
v_gene: TRBV7-2
CDR3nt: TGTGCCAGCAGCCCCCGCGGACTCCGCTCTGGAAACACCATATATTTT
CDR3aa: CASSPRGLRSGNTIYF

abundance: .
j_gene: TRBJ1-2
d_gene: TRBD1
v_gene: TRBV7-8
CDR3nt: TGTGCCAGCAGCTTGGCCGGGACAGTTTCTAACTATGGCTACACCTTC
CDR3aa: CASSLAGTVSNYGYTF

abundance: once
j_gene: TRBJ2-5
d_gene: .
v_gene: TRBV7-7
CDR3nt: TGTGCCAGCAGATCTCGAGGGGGACTAGAGACCCAGTACTTC
CDR3aa: CASRSRGGLETQYF

abundance: few
j_gene: TRBJ2-7
d_gene: .
v_gene: TRBV20-1
CDR3nt: TGCAGTGCTAGATATTCTAGCGCGTCCTACGAGCAGTACTTC
CDR3aa: CSARYSSASYEQYF

abundance: .
j_gene: TRBJ2-7
d_gene: TRBD1
v_gene: TRBV10-3
CDR3nt: TGTGCCATCAGTGTCGGGAACAGGGGCTACGAGCAGTACTTC
CDR3aa: CAISVGNRGYEQYF